Each of the 29 T cell receptor beta chains below was sequenced from the same sample in a study of CD8+CD57+ T cells in acquired aplastic anemia. TCR beta VDJ and CDR3 profiles were obtained from a genomic DNA template. TCRdb analysed the reads with MiXCR anew, one entry per CDR3 protein. The sample lists about 130,000 distinct CDR3 sequences; about half were seen once. The sequenced sample was sorted CD4+, CD8+, or CD8+CD57+ T cells (not recorded which) from PBMCs. Receptor source: a human donor in good health, serving as a control.

Regarding this clonotype: Lacking the conserved final phenylalanine or tryptophan, this CDR3 likely reflects a read error. The chain uses TRBV27 and TRBJ1-5; D gene uncertain. The germline V gene has CDR1 MNHEY and CDR2 SMNVEV (reference sequence). The CDR3 is 14 residues long. This CDR3 is CASSLLTGYQSQHL. The DNA for the CDR3 is TGTGCCAGCAGTTTATTAACCGGATATCAGTCCCAGCATCTT.

This clonotype has ten or more counts. The chain links TRBV3-1 to TRBJ2-5; TRBD2 aligns across 16 bases. The V gene's germline CDR1 is LGHDT and CDR2 YNNKEL (reference sequence). V shed 6 bases and J 2 bases; nucleotides not matched to a gene: 6. There are 17 residues in the CDR3. The CDR3, as DNA: TGTGCCAGCAGTGCGGGACTAGCGGGGGGGCGGCAAGAGACCCAGTACTTC. The encoded protein is CASSAGLAGGRQETQYF.

This clonotype has at least ten counts. This chain joins TRBV19 and TRBJ1-1; D is possibly TRBD1 (5 bases). The V end lost 10 bases, the J end lost 3 bases, and 12 bases lay between the germline ends. CDR1 is LNHDA and CDR2 is SQIVND in the germline V gene (reference sequence). The CDR3 has 12 amino acids. This chain's CDR3 is CATGREDTEAFF. The CDR3 DNA reads as TGTGCCACCGGCAGGGAGGACACTGAAGCTTTCTTT.

On this clonotype itself: Relative to the germline gene, one junction end is altered; a read error may explain this. The chain recombines TRBV29-1 with TRBJ2-1; possible D gene TRBD2, 6 bases. In germline, CDR1 is SQVTM, CDR2 ANQGSEA. This CDR3 spans 12 amino acids. The CDR3 nucleotides read TGCAGCGCCGCCCTCGGGGGAAACGAGCAGCTCTTC. Protein: CSAALGGNEQLF.

This clonotype was counted between two and nine times. The rearrangement uses TRBV7-8 and TRBJ1-2; the D is unclear. CDR1 and CDR2 (germline): SGHVS, FQNEAQ. This CDR3 is built from 13 residues. Between the trimmed V and J ends, which lost 0 bases and 3 bases, there was a span of 5 bases. Here the CDR3 reads CASSLAEYYGYTF. The DNA for the CDR3 is TGTGCCAGCAGCTTAGCGGAATACTATGGCTACACCTTC.

Ten or more counts support this clonotype. The V and J genes are TRBV19 and TRBJ1-3; D unclear. The germline V and J ends were trimmed by 6 bases and 2 bases, with 5 bases remaining between them. The CDR3 is 12 amino acids. Germline V CDR1 and CDR2: LNHDA, SQIVND (reference sequence). CDR3 sequence (DNA): TGTGCCAGTAGCAGTGCTGGAAACACCATATATTTT. Its protein product is CASSSAGNTIYF.

The V call is TRBV7-9, the J call TRBJ1-1; 8 bases match TRBD1. The CDR3 contains 14 residues. V dropped 2 bases and J dropped 6; count of bases not matched to a gene: 5. Germline CDR1 and CDR2: SEHNR and FQNEAQ (reference sequence). The DNA of the CDR3 is TGTGCCAGCAGCTTATCGACAGGGGAGGCTGAAGCTTTCTTT. The encoded protein is CASSLSTGEAEAFF.

This clonotype was observed once. V usage is TRBV11-1 and J usage is TRBJ2-7; D not certain. Trimming shortened V by 6 bases and J by 3 bases, and 9 bases separated the two germline ends. Germline CDR1 SGHAT, CDR2 FQDESV (reference sequence). The CDR3 consists of 12 residues. The CDR3 nucleotides read TGTGCCAGCAGTGGGTCGGGCTACGAGCAGTACTTC. Translating gives CASSGSGYEQYF.

This clonotype turned up a few times. The chain couples TRBV2 to TRBJ2-7, with TRBD1 identical over 9 bases. This CDR3 has 13 amino acids. Germline V gene lookup returns CDR1 SNHLY and CDR2 FYNNEI. V gave up 6 bases and J gave up 3 bases; unmatched junction bases: 3. The CDR3 DNA follows: TGTGCCAGCAGGGGGACAGGGATCTACGAGCAGTACTTC. Amino acid sequence: CASRGTGIYEQYF.

This clonotype was detected many times. The V gene is TRBV20-1, the J gene TRBJ1-5, with 10 bases aligning to TRBD1. The CDR3 totals 19 residues. CDR1 and CDR2 (germline): DFQATT, SNEGSKA (reference sequence). J lost 2 bases, V lost 2 bases, and 15 bases had no gene match. Here the CDR3 reads CSARPPGQGRLSGNQPQHF. CDR3 sequence (DNA): TGCAGTGCTAGACCACCGGGACAGGGGAGGTTATCGGGCAATCAGCCCCAGCATTTT.

The chain couples TRBV6-5 to TRBJ1-1; weak D call: TRBD1 (5 bases). With 3 bases removed from V and 7 bases from J, the gap between germline ends came to 15 bases. Germline values: CDR1 MNHEY, CDR2 SVGAGI. CDR3 length: 14 residues. CDR3 amino acids: CASSYSRGSDEAFF. The CDR3 DNA follows: TGTGCCAGCAGTTATTCCCGGGGGTCGGATGAAGCTTTCTTT.

The chain joins TRBV7-6 to TRBJ1-5; D is undetermined. CDR3 length: 14 residues. V dropped 4 bases and J dropped 4 bases, with 11 bases sitting between them. Germline V gene data show CDR1 as SGHVS and CDR2 as FNYEAQ. CDR3 residues: CASSSDGLNQPQHF. In DNA form, the CDR3 reads TGTGCCAGCAGCTCGGACGGACTTAATCAGCCCCAGCATTTT.

The genes are TRBV11-1 and TRBJ2-2; possible D gene TRBD2, 6 bases. This CDR3 region has 13 residues. CDR1 is SGHAT, CDR2 FQDESV, per germline (reference sequence). V lost 8 bases and J lost 7, with 14 bases in between. For the CDR3, the DNA is TGTGCCAGCCTAGTAGGAGGGGACGGGGAGCTGTTTTTT. Translating gives CASLVGGDGELFF.

This clonotype was counted many times. CDR3 sequence: CASSFLAGGRSIQYF. DNA for the CDR3: TGTGCCAGCAGCTTTTTAGCGGGGGGGCGAAGCATTCAGTACTTC. V and J are TRBV11-2 and TRBJ2-4; 11 positions match TRBD2. From germline, CDR1 is SGHAT and CDR2 FQNNGV. The J segment lost 9 bases and the V segment lost 3 bases, leaving 7 bases of the junction unmatched. CDR3 length equals 15 residues.

The chain carries TRBV4-3 and TRBJ2-7, with TRBD1 matching 10 bases. With V trimmed by 4 bases and J by 1 base, 4 bases remained unmatched. CDR3 size: 15 residues. The germline V gene has CDR1 LGHNA and CDR2 YSLEER. DNA of the CDR3: TGCGCCAGCAGCCTTAGACAGGGGGCTTCCTACGAGCAGTACTTC. The encoded protein is CASSLRQGASYEQYF.

The chain has TRBV24-1 and TRBJ2-3, with D maybe TRBD2 (5 bases). The CDR3 runs to 12 residues. Germline lookup yields CDR1 KGHDR and CDR2 SFDVKD. The ends were cut back, 2 bases at V and 8 bases at J, with 7 bases in the middle. The chain's CDR3 is CATSDSEATQYF. CDR3 in DNA: TGTGCCACCAGTGATTCGGAGGCTACGCAGTATTTT.

This clonotype was counted many times. V is TRBV7-2 and J is TRBJ2-5, with TRBD2 matching over 12 bases. CDR1 is SGHTA and CDR2 is FQGNSA in the germline V gene. CDR3 length: 16 residues. With V trimmed by 6 bases and J by 5 bases, 10 bases remained unmatched. The CDR3 loop reads CASRRSSGGAEETQYF. CDR3 in DNA: TGTGCCAGCAGACGATCTAGCGGGGGGGCCGAGGAGACCCAGTACTTC.

A note on this clonotype: At one boundary the junction diverges from the germline segment, which might be a read error. The DNA of the CDR3 is TGTGCCACCAGTGACCGAGCTAGCGGGGGGAGGGATGAGCAGTTCTTC. It translates to CATSDRASGGRDEQFF. This rearrangement joins TRBV12-3 or TRBV12-4 to TRBJ2-1; 11 bases fit TRBD2. The CDR3 length is 16 residues.

The chain employs TRBV2 and TRBJ1-6; 9 bases match TRBD1. Per the germline V gene, CDR1 is SNHLY and CDR2 is FYNNEI. CDR3 length: 15 residues. V dropped 4 bases and J dropped 10; count of bases not matched to a gene: 8. The chain's CDR3 is CASSGNRGLGSPLHF. CDR3 bases: TGTGCCAGCAGTGGGAACAGGGGGCTGGGATCACCCCTCCACTTT.

The chain joins TRBV5-1 to TRBJ2-1, with 7 nucleotides matching TRBD2. CDR1 is SGHRS and CDR2 is YFSETQ in the germline V gene. This CDR3 comprises 15 residues. The V gene end was trimmed by 4 bases and the J gene end by 0 bases; junction bases not matched to a gene: 4. The CDR3 DNA follows: TGCGCCAGCAGCCAGGCGGGGGTCTCCTACAATGAGCAGTTCTTC. As protein: CASSQAGVSYNEQFF. Supplemented by reference TRBV5-1 and TRBJ2-1, the full variable domain reads KAGVTQTPRYLIKTRGQQVTLSCSPISGHRSVSWYQQTPGQGLQFLFEYFSETQRNKGNFPGRFSGRQFSNSRSEMNVSTLELGDSALYLCASSQAGVSYNEQFFGPGTRLTVL.

The V gene is TRBV9, the J gene TRBJ2-5, with D perhaps TRBD2 (6 bases). Trimming stripped 0 bases from V and 4 bases from J, with 16 bases between. The germline CDR1 and CDR2 sequences are SGDLS and YYNGEE. This CDR3 is 16 amino acids long. The CDR3 sequence: CASSVAQGGLRETQYF. CDR3 nucleotides: TGTGCCAGCAGCGTAGCCCAGGGAGGATTGCGAGAGACCCAGTACTTC.

The chain employs TRBV7-2 and TRBJ2-1; TRBD2 might be the D (5 bases). Germline V CDR1 and CDR2: SGHTA, FQGNSA. The CDR3 runs to 16 residues. The germline V and J ends were trimmed by 5 bases and 12 bases, with 26 bases remaining between them. CDR3 nucleotides: TGTGCCAGCAGCGCCCGGCCAACCGGAGGCACAGATACGCAGTTCTTC. Protein: CASSARPTGGTDTQFF. The full variable domain, completed using reference TRBV7-2 and TRBJ2-1, is GAGVSQSPSNKVTEKGKDVELRCDPISGHTALYWYRQSLGQGLEFLIYFQGNSAPDKSGLPSDRFSAERTGGSVSTLTIQRTQQEDSAVYLCASSARPTGGTDTQFFGPGTRLTVL.

This clonotype was recorded many times. V gene TRBV7-2 combines with J gene TRBJ2-5; 12 nucleotides match TRBD2. Germline assignment: CDR1 SGHTA and CDR2 FQGNSA. Trimming at V came to 4 bases and at J to 3 bases, leaving 12 bases not matched to a gene. The CDR3 loop spans 18 amino acids. CDR3 in DNA: TGTGCCAGCAGCTCGCCTCCTACTAGCGGGGGGACTAAAGAGACCCAGTACTTC. Translating gives CASSSPPTSGGTKETQYF.

The J gene is TRBJ1-1, the V gene TRBV9; D is unclear. V gave up 0 bases and J gave up 6 bases, with 6 bases separating them. The CDR3 has 12 residues. Per germline, CDR1 SGDLS and CDR2 YYNGEE. The CDR3 spells CASSVELPEAFF. In nucleotides, the CDR3 is TGTGCCAGCAGCGTAGAACTCCCTGAAGCTTTCTTT.

This chain uses TRBV29-1 with TRBJ1-5; the match to TRBD1 covers 7 bases. CDR1 and CDR2 from the germline V gene are SQVTM and ANQGSEA. Losses at the gene ends were 2 bases for V and 2 bases for J; bases not matched to a gene: 6. This CDR3 region has 15 residues. CDR3 bases: TGCAGCGTTGAAACAGGGGTTTTGGGCAATCAGCCCCAGCATTTT. Protein sequence: CSVETGVLGNQPQHF. The full variable domain, with the rest looked up from reference TRBV29-1 and TRBJ1-5, is SAVISQKPSRDICQRGTSLTIQCQVDSQVTMMFWYRQQPGQSLTLIATANQGSEATYESGFVIDKFPISRPNLTFSTLTVSNMSPEDSSIYLCSVETGVLGNQPQHFGDGTRLSIL.

The chain uses TRBV15 and TRBJ2-3; D uncertain. The CDR3 has 11 amino acids. CDR1 LNHNV and CDR2 YYDKDF come from the germline V gene (reference sequence). Between the trimmed V and J ends, which lost 5 bases and 6 bases, there was a span of 6 bases. The CDR3 region has the DNA TGTGCCACCAGCGGTACGGATACGCAGTATTTT. As protein: CATSGTDTQYF.

The V and J genes are TRBV10-3 and TRBJ1-2; no definite D call. V was trimmed by 3 bases and J by 4 bases, leaving 6 bases between them. This CDR3 has 12 amino acids. Per the germline V gene, CDR1 is ENHRY and CDR2 is SYGVKD. CDR3 nucleotide sequence: TGTGCCATCAGTGACCCAGTCTATGGCTACACCTTC. Encoded protein: CAISDPVYGYTF.

The chain is built from TRBV5-1 and TRBJ2-7; 7 bases align to TRBD1. The trim removed 4 bases at V and 3 bases at J, leaving 10 bases unmatched. Germline CDR1 is SGHRS and CDR2 is YFSETQ. The CDR3 runs to 15 residues. CDR3 protein: CASSPHGTEGYEQYF. The CDR3 nucleotides are TGCGCCAGCAGCCCGCACGGGACAGAGGGCTACGAGCAGTACTTC.

As concerns this clonotype: This clone may be a read error of a much larger clone one base away. The V gene is TRBV4-3, the J gene TRBJ1-4; a weak D match, TRBD1 (5 bases). V was clipped by 1 base and J by 6 bases, with 15 bases between them. The germline V gene has CDR1 LGHNA and CDR2 YSLEER. The CDR3 sequence is 16 residues long. The CDR3 bases are TGCGCCAGCAGCCAAGCATGGCTGGGGGGAGATGAAAAACTGTTTTTT. It is translated as CASSQAWLGGDEKLFF.